A selection of T cell receptor beta chains follows, all from one sample in a study of cytomegalovirus exposure and HLA in healthy donors. The data were produced by immunoSEQ multiplex PCR, yet TCRdb's version contains in-frame clones alone and is incomplete. The repertoire holds some 170,000 clones, with nearly 90% as singletons. Sequences were obtained from PBMCs. The origin of the receptors is a young man in good health and CMV-seropositive. Both conserved end residues are part of each CDR3. D genes are given only for firm matches. Where a row states a size, it is once, few, many or the class of an expanded clone; other rows omit it.

size	V	J	D	CDR3	DNA
.	TRBV2	TRBJ2-1	TRBD1	CASSERTGAYNEQFF	TGTGCCAGCAGTGAAAGGACAGGGGCCTACAATGAGCAGTTCTTC
few	TRBV30	TRBJ1-3	.	CAWGIQNTIYF	TGTGCCTGGGGTATACAAAACACCATATATTTT
.	TRBV4-1	TRBJ2-3	TRBD1	CASSQFGTGADTQYF	TGCGCCAGCAGCCAATTTGGGACAGGGGCAGATACGCAGTATTTT
.	TRBV7-9	TRBJ1-1	.	CASSLGQGSTEAFF	TGTGCCAGCAGTTTGGGGCAGGGATCCACTGAAGCTTTCTTT
.	TRBV5-1	TRBJ2-1	TRBD2	CASSSSGGGNEQFF	TGCGCCAGCAGCTCTAGCGGTGGCGGGAATGAGCAGTTCTTC
once	TRBV7-9	TRBJ2-7	TRBD2	CASSPSGIPSYEQYF	TGTGCCAGCAGCCCTAGCGGGATTCCCTCCTACGAGCAGTACTTC
once	TRBV18	TRBJ2-5	TRBD2	CASSPPGLARETQYF	TGTGCCAGCTCACCGCCGGGACTAGCAAGGGAGACCCAGTACTTC
.	TRBV4-2	TRBJ2-7	.	CASSQDTPDGGSYEQYF	TGTGCCAGCAGCCAAGATACCCCCGATGGGGGGTCCTACGAGCAGTACTTC
.	TRBV29-1	TRBJ1-1	.	CSVDPYRARMNTEAFF	TGCAGCGTTGATCCTTACAGGGCCCGCATGAACACTGAAGCTTTCTTT
.	TRBV5-1	TRBJ2-5	TRBD1	CASSGRGQGLETQYF	TGCGCCAGCAGCGGAAGGGGACAGGGATTAGAGACCCAGTACTTC
.	TRBV18	TRBJ2-7	TRBD1	CASSPGQGTHEQYF	TGTGCCAGCTCACCGGGACAGGGGACCCACGAGCAGTACTTC
.	TRBV19	TRBJ2-7	TRBD2	CASSIRASGSYEQYF	TGTGCCAGTAGTATACGAGCTAGCGGATCCTACGAGCAGTACTTC
.	TRBV28	TRBJ1-2	TRBD1	CASSPGTANYGYTF	TGTGCCAGCAGTCCCGGGACAGCTAACTATGGCTACACCTTC
.	TRBV2	TRBJ2-2	TRBD2	CASSETASGTGELFF	TGTGCCAGCAGTGAAACGGCTAGCGGCACCGGGGAGCTGTTTTTT
.	TRBV7-8	TRBJ2-3	.	CASSFMNREWSTDTQYF	TGTGCCAGCAGCTTCATGAACCGGGAATGGAGCACAGATACGCAGTATTTT
.	TRBV7-9	TRBJ2-1	.	CASSQTGFSYNEQFF	TGTGCCAGCAGCCAAACAGGGTTCTCCTACAATGAGCAGTTCTTC
.	TRBV9	TRBJ1-4	TRBD1	CASSVGTGLEKLFF	TGTGCCAGCAGCGTCGGGACAGGGCTTGAAAAACTGTTTTTT
.	TRBV25-1	TRBJ2-7	.	CASSDSSPIGSHYEQYF	TGTGCCAGCAGTGATTCTTCCCCGATCGGTAGCCACTACGAGCAGTACTTC
.	TRBV29-1	TRBJ2-3	TRBD2	CSVDSGRSPDTQYF	TGCAGCGTTGATAGCGGGAGGTCGCCAGATACGCAGTATTTT
.	TRBV10-3	TRBJ1-5	.	CAISGQVNQPQHF	TGTGCCATCAGTGGACAGGTGAATCAGCCCCAGCATTTT
.	TRBV28	TRBJ2-2	.	CASSFPDRFTGELFF	TGTGCCAGCAGTTTCCCCGACAGGTTCACCGGGGAGCTGTTTTTT
.	TRBV4-1	TRBJ2-1	TRBD2	CASSQVGTGGVNEQFF	TGCGCCAGCAGCCAAGTGGGGACGGGAGGAGTAAATGAGCAGTTCTTC
.	TRBV20-1	TRBJ2-3	TRBD2	CSALAGVAQYF	TGCAGTGCGTTAGCGGGGGTGGCGCAGTATTTT
.	TRBV6-1	TRBJ2-7	.	CASSETGRDSFGQYF	TGTGCCAGCAGTGAAACAGGGAGGGACTCCTTTGGGCAGTACTTC
.	TRBV5-1	TRBJ2-3	.	CASSLANSFTDTQYF	TGCGCCAGCAGCTTGGCCAACTCCTTCACAGATACGCAGTATTTT
.	TRBV7-9	TRBJ2-5	.	CASSLRSGQETQYF	TGTGCCAGCAGCCTGAGGTCGGGGCAAGAGACCCAGTACTTC
.	TRBV5-1	TRBJ2-7	TRBD1	CASSWTGGFEQYF	TGCGCCAGCAGCTGGACAGGGGGCTTCGAGCAGTACTTC
few	TRBV2	TRBJ2-7	.	CATHLLVQYEQYF	TGTGCCACCCACCTGCTGGTACAATACGAGCAGTACTTC
.	TRBV10-1	TRBJ1-2	TRBD1	CASPRTGRGGYTF	TGCGCCAGCCCTCGGACAGGGCGTGGTGGCTACACCTTC